Listed below are T cell receptor beta chains from one sample, sequenced in a study of blood T cell repertoires in COVID-19. Here immunoSEQ multiplex PCR was the method, and the copy in TCRdb shows in-frame clones only, minus some. The sample has a few hundred thousand clones, approximately 87% seen once. The specimen was PBMCs or T cells enriched from blood (not recorded which). Receptor source: a woman between 45 and 65 years old who had recovered from COVID-19. Each CDR3 is given with its conserved first and last residue. The D gene is left open where the match is weak. The size of a clone is reported for some rows only, either as once, few or many, or as a class for expanded clones.

D gene: TRBD1; clone size: .; J gene: TRBJ1-2; V gene: TRBV30; CDR3 protein: CAWSVGQGYGYTF; CDR3 DNA: TGTGCCTGGAGTGTAGGACAGGGCTATGGCTACACCTTC
D gene: .; clone size: once; J gene: TRBJ1-5; V gene: TRBV6-5; CDR3 protein: CATGDIRSNQPQHF; CDR3 DNA: TGTGCCACCGGGGACATTCGCAGCAATCAGCCCCAGCATTTT
D gene: .; clone size: .; J gene: TRBJ2-7; V gene: TRBV27; CDR3 protein: CASSPGTYYYEQYF; CDR3 DNA: TGTGCCAGCAGTCCCGGGACATATTACTACGAGCAGTACTTC
D gene: .; clone size: .; J gene: TRBJ1-1; V gene: TRBV7-2; CDR3 protein: CASSLYSAGRVHDTEAFF; CDR3 DNA: TGTGCCAGCAGCCTGTACTCGGCAGGGAGGGTTCATGACACTGAAGCTTTCTTT
D gene: .; clone size: .; J gene: TRBJ1-2; V gene: TRBV7-2; CDR3 protein: CASSPYVEIYGYTF; CDR3 DNA: TGTGCCAGCAGCCCCTACGTGGAGATTTACGGCTACACCTTC
D gene: TRBD1; clone size: .; J gene: TRBJ1-1; V gene: TRBV6-4; CDR3 protein: CASRPTGVENTEAFF; CDR3 DNA: TGTGCCAGCAGACCTACAGGGGTTGAGAACACTGAAGCTTTCTTT
D gene: .; clone size: .; J gene: TRBJ2-1; V gene: TRBV7-3; CDR3 protein: CASSSPTEHNEQFF; CDR3 DNA: TGTGCCAGCAGCTCACCGACTGAGCACAATGAGCAGTTCTTC
D gene: TRBD1; clone size: .; J gene: TRBJ1-1; V gene: TRBV4-3; CDR3 protein: CASSQDLRGLGTEAFF; CDR3 DNA: TGCGCCAGCAGCCAAGATCTCAGGGGGCTGGGGACTGAAGCTTTCTTT
D gene: TRBD1; clone size: once; J gene: TRBJ2-7; V gene: TRBV29-1; CDR3 protein: CSAGTGGYEQYF; CDR3 DNA: TGCAGCGCCGGGACAGGGGGTTACGAGCAGTACTTC
D gene: TRBD1; clone size: once; J gene: TRBJ2-7; V gene: TRBV5-6; CDR3 protein: CASSSVRQGAYEQYF; CDR3 DNA: TGTGCCAGCAGTTCCGTTAGACAGGGGGCCTACGAGCAGTACTTC
D gene: .; clone size: .; J gene: TRBJ2-3; V gene: TRBV9; CDR3 protein: CASSVAGGRAPDTQYF; CDR3 DNA: TGTGCCAGCAGCGTAGCAGGGGGGCGCGCCCCAGATACGCAGTATTTT
D gene: .; clone size: .; J gene: TRBJ2-7; V gene: TRBV10-3; CDR3 protein: CATGAGDTWYEQYF; CDR3 DNA: TGTGCCACAGGGGCAGGGGACACTTGGTACGAGCAGTACTTC
D gene: TRBD2; clone size: .; J gene: TRBJ2-3; V gene: TRBV2; CDR3 protein: CASSREGTGTQYF; CDR3 DNA: TGTGCCAGCAGCAGGGAGGGAACGGGTACGCAGTATTTT
D gene: TRBD1; clone size: .; J gene: TRBJ1-2; V gene: TRBV7-8; CDR3 protein: CASSLSIDRGLYYGYTF; CDR3 DNA: TGTGCCAGCAGCTTATCCATAGACAGGGGCTTATACTATGGCTACACCTTC
D gene: TRBD1; clone size: .; J gene: TRBJ1-2; V gene: TRBV6-1; CDR3 protein: CASSEFGQGGGYTF; CDR3 DNA: TGTGCCAGCAGTGAATTTGGACAGGGGGGCGGCTACACCTTC
D gene: TRBD1; clone size: few; J gene: TRBJ1-3; V gene: TRBV11-2; CDR3 protein: CASSWGQGGRSGNTIYF; CDR3 DNA: TGTGCCAGCAGCTGGGGACAGGGTGGTCGCTCTGGAAACACCATATATTTT
D gene: .; clone size: few; J gene: TRBJ1-2; V gene: TRBV11-2; CDR3 protein: CASSFSGYGYTF; CDR3 DNA: TGTGCCAGCAGCTTCTCAGGGTATGGCTACACCTTC
D gene: .; clone size: few; J gene: TRBJ2-7; V gene: TRBV5-1; CDR3 protein: CASSLVPAYEQYF; CDR3 DNA: TGCGCCAGCAGCTTGGTGCCAGCCTACGAGCAGTACTTC
D gene: TRBD1; clone size: .; J gene: TRBJ1-4; V gene: TRBV7-9; CDR3 protein: CASSPDAGQYNEKLFF; CDR3 DNA: TGTGCCAGCAGCCCAGACGCGGGACAGTATAATGAAAAACTGTTTTTT
D gene: TRBD2; clone size: .; J gene: TRBJ2-3; V gene: TRBV9; CDR3 protein: CASSVDVGALSGGAPTDTQYF; CDR3 DNA: TGTGCCAGCAGCGTAGATGTTGGGGCACTGAGCGGGGGGGCCCCCACAGATACGCAGTATTTT
D gene: .; clone size: .; J gene: TRBJ1-4; V gene: TRBV3-1/TRBV3-2; CDR3 protein: CASSFGGEKLFF; CDR3 DNA: TGTGCCAGCAGCTTTGGGGGGGAAAAACTGTTTTTT
D gene: TRBD1; clone size: .; J gene: TRBJ2-2; V gene: TRBV5-1; CDR3 protein: CASSLAYGRGSGELFF; CDR3 DNA: TGCGCCAGCAGCTTGGCCTACGGCAGGGGGTCCGGGGAGCTGTTTTTT
D gene: .; clone size: .; J gene: TRBJ1-2; V gene: TRBV4-2; CDR3 protein: CASSQERLGYGYTF; CDR3 DNA: TGTGCCAGCAGCCAAGAACGACTAGGCTATGGCTACACCTTC
D gene: .; clone size: .; J gene: TRBJ1-5; V gene: TRBV7-9; CDR3 protein: CATQGDSNQPQHF; CDR3 DNA: TGTGCCACCCAAGGGGATAGCAATCAGCCCCAGCATTTT
D gene: .; clone size: .; J gene: TRBJ1-2; V gene: TRBV28; CDR3 protein: CASSQGQAYGYTF; CDR3 DNA: TGTGCCAGCAGTCAGGGTCAGGCCTATGGCTACACCTTC
D gene: .; clone size: .; J gene: TRBJ2-1; V gene: TRBV18; CDR3 protein: CASSPSRGDYNEQFF; CDR3 DNA: TGTGCCAGCTCACCATCAAGGGGTGACTACAATGAGCAGTTCTTC
D gene: .; clone size: .; J gene: TRBJ1-2; V gene: TRBV28; CDR3 protein: CASQGANYGYTF; CDR3 DNA: TGTGCCAGTCAAGGGGCTAACTATGGCTACACCTTC
D gene: TRBD2; clone size: .; J gene: TRBJ2-1; V gene: TRBV28; CDR3 protein: CASRPLAGAANEQFF; CDR3 DNA: TGTGCCAGCAGACCTCTAGCGGGGGCAGCCAATGAGCAGTTCTTC
D gene: TRBD1; clone size: .; J gene: TRBJ1-1; V gene: TRBV25-1; CDR3 protein: CASRITGETEAFF; CDR3 DNA: TGTGCCAGCAGAATCACAGGGGAGACTGAAGCTTTCTTT
D gene: .; clone size: .; J gene: TRBJ1-4; V gene: TRBV4-3; CDR3 protein: CASSQDTAGYGEKLFF; CDR3 DNA: TGCGCCAGCAGCCAAGATACTGCAGGGTACGGCGAAAAACTGTTTTTT
D gene: .; clone size: .; J gene: TRBJ2-5; V gene: TRBV11-3; CDR3 protein: CASSLTVGETQYF; CDR3 DNA: TGTGCCAGCAGCTTGACAGTCGGGGAGACCCAGTACTTC
D gene: TRBD1; clone size: .; J gene: TRBJ2-7; V gene: TRBV2; CDR3 protein: CASRGQGGSEQYF; CDR3 DNA: TGTGCCAGCAGGGGACAGGGAGGAAGTGAGCAGTACTTC
D gene: .; clone size: .; J gene: TRBJ2-6; V gene: TRBV9; CDR3 protein: CASSPQPSSGRRGANVLTF; CDR3 DNA: TGTGCCAGCAGCCCTCAACCCTCCTCCGGTCGTCGTGGGGCCAACGTCCTGACTTTC
D gene: TRBD1; clone size: .; J gene: TRBJ1-1; V gene: TRBV7-9; CDR3 protein: CASSSSIRDRERGNTEAFF; CDR3 DNA: TGTGCCAGCAGCTCATCAATACGGGACAGGGAGCGGGGGAACACTGAAGCTTTCTTT
D gene: TRBD1; clone size: .; J gene: TRBJ2-7; V gene: TRBV6-1; CDR3 protein: CASSEAGQGTPYAYEQYF; CDR3 DNA: TGTGCCAGCAGTGAAGCGGGACAGGGGACACCGTATGCGTACGAGCAGTACTTC
D gene: .; clone size: few; J gene: TRBJ1-5; V gene: TRBV4-3; CDR3 protein: CASSQDLAGFSNQPQHF; CDR3 DNA: TGCGCCAGCAGCCAAGATTTGGCGGGGTTTAGCAATCAGCCCCAGCATTTT
D gene: .; clone size: .; J gene: TRBJ1-1; V gene: TRBV30; CDR3 protein: CAWSTRPGEDDTEAFF; CDR3 DNA: TGTGCCTGGAGTACCCGACCAGGGGAAGATGACACTGAAGCTTTCTTT
D gene: TRBD1; clone size: .; J gene: TRBJ1-2; V gene: TRBV18; CDR3 protein: CASSRLLRQGNNYGYTF; CDR3 DNA: TGTGCCAGCTCACGCTTGCTTCGACAGGGGAATAACTATGGCTACACCTTC
D gene: .; clone size: .; J gene: TRBJ2-7; V gene: TRBV21-1; CDR3 protein: CASSKEEDRGECYEQYF; CDR3 DNA: TGTGCCAGCAGCAAAGAGGAGGACAGGGGAGAGTGTTACGAGCAGTACTTC
D gene: .; clone size: once; J gene: TRBJ2-3; V gene: TRBV30; CDR3 protein: CAWMVRDTQYF; CDR3 DNA: TGTGCCTGGATGGTGCGGGATACGCAGTATTTT
D gene: .; clone size: .; J gene: TRBJ2-7; V gene: TRBV11-3; CDR3 protein: CASSSGTSYEQYF; CDR3 DNA: TGTGCCAGCAGCTCCGGGACATCCTACGAGCAGTACTTC
D gene: TRBD2; clone size: once; J gene: TRBJ2-3; V gene: TRBV30; CDR3 protein: CAWRPKGRAGDTQYF; CDR3 DNA: TGTGCCTGGAGACCAAAGGGGAGGGCGGGGGATACGCAGTATTTT
D gene: .; clone size: .; J gene: TRBJ1-1; V gene: TRBV7-2; CDR3 protein: CASRMVTGNTEAFF; CDR3 DNA: TGTGCCAGCAGGATGGTAACCGGGAACACTGAAGCTTTCTTT
D gene: .; clone size: .; J gene: TRBJ1-1; V gene: TRBV5-4; CDR3 protein: CASSPVVASSEAFF; CDR3 DNA: TGTGCCAGCAGCCCGGTGGTCGCAAGCTCCGAAGCTTTCTTT
D gene: .; clone size: .; J gene: TRBJ2-1; V gene: TRBV3-1/TRBV3-2; CDR3 protein: CASSPDSFSYNEQFF; CDR3 DNA: TGTGCCAGCAGCCCGGACAGCTTCTCCTACAATGAGCAGTTCTTC
D gene: .; clone size: .; J gene: TRBJ2-7; V gene: TRBV29-1; CDR3 protein: CSVAGGTVAREQYF; CDR3 DNA: TGCAGCGTGGCAGGGGGGACAGTGGCTCGCGAGCAGTACTTC
D gene: .; clone size: .; J gene: TRBJ1-5; V gene: TRBV2; CDR3 protein: CASSVRTLTYSNQPQHF; CDR3 DNA: TGTGCCAGCAGTGTGAGGACACTCACCTATAGCAATCAGCCCCAGCATTTT
D gene: TRBD2; clone size: .; J gene: TRBJ2-3; V gene: TRBV19; CDR3 protein: CASTGGGAYTQYF; CDR3 DNA: TGTGCCAGTACCGGCGGGGGGGCTTATACGCAGTATTTT
D gene: .; clone size: .; J gene: TRBJ1-4; V gene: TRBV7-2; CDR3 protein: CASSLTLQATNEKLFF; CDR3 DNA: TGTGCCAGCAGCTTAACTCTACAGGCAACTAATGAAAAACTGTTTTTT
D gene: .; clone size: .; J gene: TRBJ1-6; V gene: TRBV2; CDR3 protein: CASTPSRAFYNSPLHF; CDR3 DNA: TGTGCCAGCACCCCTTCGAGGGCCTTCTATAATTCACCCCTCCACTTT
D gene: .; clone size: .; J gene: TRBJ2-1; V gene: TRBV3-1/TRBV3-2; CDR3 protein: CASSQDTDRLTHVYEQFF; CDR3 DNA: TGTGCCAGCAGCCAAGATACGGATCGACTAACCCATGTCTATGAGCAGTTCTTC
D gene: .; clone size: .; J gene: TRBJ1-4; V gene: TRBV15; CDR3 protein: CATSRDLSEARGGLFF; CDR3 DNA: TGTGCCACCAGCAGAGATCTTAGTGAGGCCCGGGGAGGACTGTTTTTT